These 24 T cell receptor beta chains came from one sample sequenced in a study of regulatory T cells in long-lasting Graves disease. TCR beta libraries were built with iRepertoire HTBI primers and Arm-PCR of CDR3 regions. Via MiXCR, TCRdb re-called the multiplex PCR reads, giving one row per CDR3 protein. The table records about 240,000 distinct CDR3 sequences, around 20% of them present only once. Noted time point: newly diagnosed GD, antithyroid drugs for less than 3 months. Extracted RNA from PBMCs served as the source of the TCR library. This specimen consisted of peripheral blood mononuclear cells (PBMCs), obtained at new diagnosis, from a patient treated with antithyroid drugs. The receptor set was obtained from a female donor with Graves disease.

This clonotype was seen many times. The V gene is TRBV11-3, the J gene TRBJ2-1; 8 bases are shared with TRBD2. The V segment lost 5 bases and the J segment 5 bases; nucleotides outside the gene matches: 8. Germline V CDR1 and CDR2: SGHNT, YENEEA. The length of the CDR3 is 15 residues. CDR3 protein: CASSPPPGGDNEQFF. The DNA for the CDR3 is TGTGCCAGCAGCCCGCCCCCCGGGGGGGACAATGAGCAGTTCTTC. Supplemented by reference TRBV11-3 and TRBJ2-1, the full variable domain reads EAGVVQSPRYKIIEKKQPVAFWCNPISGHNTLYWYLQNLGQGPELLIRYENEEAVDDSQLPKDRFSAERLKGVDSTLKIQPAELGDSAVYLCASSPPPGGDNEQFFGPGTRLTVL.

Details on this clonotype: One base separates it from a far larger clone, so it is likely a read error. This chain connects TRBV7-9 to TRBJ2-2; 8 nucleotides line up with TRBD2. Germline CDR1 SEHNR, CDR2 FQNEAQ (reference sequence). The CDR3 sequence is 15 residues long. CDR3 bases: TGTGCCAGCAGCTTCGGGACTAGGGTCACCGGGGAGCTGCTTTTT. Its protein product is CASSFGTRVTGELLF.

In its sample, this clonotype was seen many times. The CDR3 bases are TGTGCCAGCAGTTTCGGGACAGTAGAGACCCAGTACTTC. Translating it yields CASSFGTVETQYF. V and J are TRBV27 and TRBJ2-5, with 7 bases that match TRBD1. Germline trimming cut 3 bases from V and 4 bases from J; bases unmatched to any gene: 2. Germline assignment: CDR1 MNHEY and CDR2 SMNVEV (reference sequence). The CDR3 loop spans 13 amino acids.

This clonotype was observed at least ten times. A junction end diverges from the germline sequence, so it may reflect a read error. The chain joins TRBV5-1 to TRBJ2-7, with D uncertain. Germline V gene data show CDR1 as SGHRS and CDR2 as YFSETQ. This CDR3 is 13 amino acids long. The DNA for the CDR3 is TGCGCCAGCAGCTTGAACTCCCCCTACGGGCAGTACTTC. Protein: CASSLNSPYGQYF.

This clonotype was counted once. A far larger clone is off by one base, so a read error is likely. The CDR3 here is CAGSPPIARADTQYF. In nucleotides, the CDR3 is TGTGCCGGCAGCCCCCCGATCGCTAGGGCAGATACGCAGTATTTT. The chain joins TRBV7-2 to TRBJ2-3, with unresolved D. The CDR3 has 15 amino acids. Germline CDR1 is SGHTA and CDR2 is FQGNSA.

This clonotype was detected only a few times. The chain uses TRBV29-1 and TRBJ2-3; no clear D. CDR1 is SQVTM and CDR2 is ANQGSEA in the germline V gene. The CDR3 has 11 amino acids. Between the trimmed V and J ends, which lost 3 bases and 4 bases, there was a span of 5 bases. CDR3 protein: CSVEVSDTQYF. The CDR3 DNA follows: TGCAGCGTTGAGGTGTCAGATACGCAGTATTTT.

This clonotype was observed a few times. The chain carries TRBV4-2 and TRBJ1-2; TRBD1 matches at 8 bases. The CDR3 covers 15 residues. J gave up 8 bases and V 0 bases, and 8 bases lay outside the gene matches. Germline CDR1 is LGHNA and CDR2 is YNFKEQ. The CDR3 spells CASSQERQGAGGYTF. In DNA form, the CDR3 reads TGTGCCAGCAGCCAAGAAAGGCAGGGGGCTGGAGGCTACACCTTC.

The chain links TRBV6-1 to TRBJ2-7; D may be TRBD1 (6 bases). CDR1 and CDR2 from the germline V gene are MNHNS and SASEGT. The CDR3 has 16 residues. Trimming took off 6 bases at V and 3 bases at J, with 21 bases between the two ends. CDR3 protein: CASRFQRGMDSYEQYF. The CDR3 DNA reads as TGTGCCAGCAGATTTCAAAGGGGTATGGACAGCTACGAGCAGTACTTC.

This clonotype occurred many times. This chain joins TRBV7-8 and TRBJ2-7; D is tentatively TRBD1 or TRBD2 (6 bases each). Germline CDR1 SGHVS, CDR2 FQNEAQ. The CDR3 spans 15 residues. V was cut by 0 bases and J by 6 bases, with 15 bases left in between. In DNA form, the CDR3 reads TGTGCCAGCAGCTTAGCGGGGGGCCTATCGGGCGAGCAGTACTTC. Its translation: CASSLAGGLSGEQYF.

This clonotype occurred many times. V gene TRBV30 combines with J gene TRBJ1-1; D is ambiguous. With 4 bases removed from V and 2 bases from J, the gap between germline ends came to 11 bases. The CDR3 runs 13 residues. The germline V gene encodes CDR1 GTSNPN and CDR2 SVGIG (reference sequence). This chain's CDR3 is CAWNVRVNTEAFF. CDR3 bases: TGTGCCTGGAATGTTAGAGTTAACACTGAAGCTTTCTTT.

CDR3 sequence: CASSLEVGTGSYEQYF. Here the CDR3 DNA reads TGTGCCAGCAGCTTGGAAGTCGGGACGGGATCCTACGAGCAGTACTTC. V is TRBV5-4 and J is TRBJ2-7; D possibly matches TRBD1 or TRBD2 (5 bases each). Trimming took 0 bases from V and 1 from J, leaving 14 bases between them. This CDR3 is 16 amino acids long. Germline-derived CDR1 and CDR2 are SGHNT and YYREEE (reference sequence).

For this clonotype: This clone may be a read error of a much larger clone one base away. The rearrangement joins TRBV12-3 or TRBV12-4 to TRBJ1-5; 8 positions match TRBD1. The CDR3 extends over 15 amino acids. The CDR3 coding sequence is TGTGCCAGCAGTCGACGGACAGGGACCTATCAGCTCCAGCATTTT. It specifies CASSRRTGTYQLQHF.

The chain combines TRBV3-1 with TRBJ1-5; D unclear. Germline CDR1 LGHDT, CDR2 YNNKEL (reference sequence). Trimming shortened V by 3 bases and J by 2 bases, and 11 bases separated the two germline ends. The length of the CDR3 is 15 residues. The CDR3 sequence is CASSQDLGGNQPQHF. CDR3 sequence (DNA): TGTGCCAGCAGCCAGGACCTCGGTGGCAATCAGCCCCAGCATTTT.

This clonotype was recorded at least ten times. This sequence joins TRBV5-1 and TRBJ2-3; D ambiguous. This CDR3 has 12 amino acids. Trimming took off 3 bases at V and 4 bases at J, with 6 bases between the two ends. Per the germline V gene, CDR1 is SGHRS and CDR2 is YFSETQ. The CDR3 is CASSSGSDTQYF. The CDR3 DNA sequence: TGCGCCAGCAGCTCAGGTTCAGATACGCAGTATTTT.

This clonotype occurred many times. This chain uses TRBV30 with TRBJ1-2, with D uncertain. CDR1 and CDR2 (germline): GTSNPN, SVGIG (reference sequence). This CDR3 has 13 residues. The ends were cut back, 5 bases at V and 8 bases at J, with 18 bases in the middle. CDR3 protein: CAWAKGPFLGYTF. The CDR3 DNA reads TGTGCCTGGGCGAAGGGCCCTTTCCTAGGCTACACCTTC.

This clonotype was counted only a few times. The chain combines TRBV12-3 or TRBV12-4 with TRBJ1-6; 7 nucleotides align to TRBD1. Germline trimming cut 6 bases from V and 6 bases from J; bases unmatched to any gene: 8. The CDR3 runs 15 residues. CDR3 in amino acids: CASSLQGTLNSPLHF. In nucleotides, the CDR3 is TGTGCCAGCAGCCTACAGGGGACCCTTAATTCACCCCTCCACTTT.

This clonotype was counted between two and nine times. V usage is TRBV14 and J usage is TRBJ2-5, with D uncertain. This CDR3 contains 11 residues. From germline, CDR1 is SGHDN and CDR2 FVKESK. The V gene lost 3 bases and the J gene lost 9 bases, with 8 bases spanning the gap. The DNA for the CDR3 is TGTGCCAGCAGCCAGGGCAAGGCCCAGTACTTC. This gives the protein CASSQGKAQYF.

This clonotype appeared many times. The genes are TRBV10-1 and TRBJ2-1, with a tentative D call TRBD2 (5 bases). Germline V lookup: CDR1 WNHNN, CDR2 SYGVQD (reference sequence). CDR3 size: 15 residues. V lost 4 bases and J lost 8, with 18 bases in between. Here the CDR3 DNA reads TGCGCCAGCAGTGTGGAGGTAGGAATGTTAGATGAGCAGTTCTTC. It translates to CASSVEVGMLDEQFF.

This clonotype was recorded at least ten times. The rearrangement links TRBV7-6 to TRBJ2-3, with D unresolved. CDR1 SGHVS and CDR2 FNYEAQ come from the germline V gene. The CDR3 sequence is 11 residues long. V was pared by 1 base and J by 7 bases, with 3 bases between. CDR3 in amino acids: CASSLGYTQYF. The DNA of the CDR3 is TGTGCCAGCAGCTTAGGTTATACGCAGTATTTT.

The chain joins TRBV10-3 to TRBJ1-3; D not resolved. V was pared by 7 bases and J by 2 bases, with 6 bases between. The CDR3 loop spans 12 amino acids. The germline CDR1 and CDR2 sequences are ENHRY and SYGVKD. CDR3 coding DNA: TGTGCCATCATCGGCACTGGAAACACCATATATTTT. Protein sequence: CAIIGTGNTIYF.

The chain couples TRBV11-2 to TRBJ2-1; TRBD2 matches at 8 bases. Per germline, CDR1 SGHAT and CDR2 FQNNGV. This CDR3 has 10 amino acids. V shed 7 bases, J shed 11 bases, and the junction held 1 base outside the gene matches. The CDR3 coding sequence is TGTGCCAGCACGGGGGGGCAGCAGTTCTTC. Translated: CASTGGQQFF.

The rearrangement links TRBV27 to TRBJ1-1, with D possibly being TRBD1 (5 bases). This CDR3 is built from 13 residues. CDR1 and CDR2 from the germline V gene are MNHEY and SMNVEV (reference sequence). Trimming pared 4 bases from V and 1 base from J, leaving 7 bases between. CDR3 in DNA: TGTGCCAGCAGTTGGGACGAGAACACTGAAGCTTTCTTT. This translates into CASSWDENTEAFF.

This clonotype was detected only a few times. A single base separates this from a much larger clone, so it may be a read error. The J gene is TRBJ2-5, the V gene TRBV10-3, with D uncertain. Germline V gene data show CDR1 as ENHRY and CDR2 as SYGVKD. This CDR3 has 17 amino acids. The CDR3 is CAISESERATLKETQCF. The CDR3 bases are TGTGCCATCAGTGAGTCCGAGAGAGCGACGCTCAAAGAGACCCAGTGCTTC.

This chain connects TRBV28 to TRBJ2-7; TRBD2 aligns across 10 bases. The CDR3 runs 16 residues. Per the germline V gene, CDR1 is MDHEN and CDR2 is SYDVKM. J lost 0 bases, V lost 6 bases, and 8 bases had no gene match. CDR3 sequence reads: CASRTWTSGLSYEQYF. For the CDR3, the DNA is TGTGCCAGCAGAACGTGGACTAGCGGTCTCTCCTACGAGCAGTACTTC.